The rows below give T cell receptor beta chains drawn from one sample of a study of naive and memory T cell subsets. Via MiXCR, TCRdb re-called the UMI-ligation and nested PCR reads, giving one row per CDR3 protein. The table includes about 85,000 distinct CDR3 sequences, 13% detected once. Sequenced material: central memory CD4+ T cells from blood. The receptors come from a human donor in good health. Each CDR3 is given with its conserved first and last residue. Each record gives: V gene, clone size, D gene, CDR3 length, J gene, CDR3 protein, CDR3 DNA. The D gene is left open where the match is weak. Clone size is given for some rows only: seen once, a few or many times, or a class if the clone is expanded.

>TRBV14|few|TRBD2|16|TRBJ2-7
CASSTRGGSGPYEQYF
TGTGCCAGCAGCACCCGGGGCGGGAGCGGTCCCTACGAGCAGTACTTC
>TRBV28|-|TRBD1|15|TRBJ1-4
CASREQGDHNEKLFF
TGTGCCAGCAGAGAACAGGGGGACCATAATGAAAAACTGTTTTTT
>TRBV9|-|-|15|TRBJ2-3
CASSVAASGTDTQYF
TGTGCCAGCAGCGTAGCCGCCTCGGGCACAGATACGCAGTATTTT
>TRBV2|-|TRBD1|14|TRBJ1-1
CASSEARGLGEAFF
TGTGCCAGCAGTGAAGCGAGGGGGCTAGGTGAAGCTTTCTTT
>TRBV5-1|many|TRBD2|15|TRBJ2-1
CASLQLAGDTGEQFF
TGCGCCAGCTTACAACTAGCGGGAGATACGGGTGAGCAGTTCTTC
>TRBV7-2|-|-|16|TRBJ2-3
CASSWTGTTRTDTQYF
TGTGCCAGCAGCTGGACCGGGACAACCCGCACAGATACGCAGTATTTT
>TRBV20-1|few|TRBD2|16|TRBJ2-1
CSARILAVSSYNEQFF
TGCAGTGCTAGAATACTAGCGGTTAGCTCCTACAATGAGCAGTTCTTC
>TRBV20-1|-|TRBD1|15|TRBJ1-6
CSASEQGRRNSPLHF
TGCAGTGCTAGCGAACAGGGGAGGAGGAATTCACCCCTCCACTTT
>TRBV20-1|many|-|16|TRBJ2-1
CSASETGTASGNEQFF
TGCAGTGCTAGCGAAACCGGGACCGCATCGGGCAATGAGCAGTTCTTC
>TRBV7-2|-|-|13|TRBJ1-6
CASSLQRNSPLHF
TGTGCCAGCAGCTTGCAGAGAAATTCACCCCTCCACTTT
>TRBV10-2|many|TRBD1|16|TRBJ1-5
CASSAGRTGENQPQHF
TGCGCCAGCAGTGCAGGACGGACAGGGGAGAATCAGCCCCAGCATTTT
>TRBV5-4|-|TRBD1|14|TRBJ2-1
CASSPRTGGNEQFF
TGTGCCAGCAGCCCGAGGACAGGGGGCAATGAGCAGTTCTTC
>TRBV20-1|-|-|14|TRBJ2-3
CSARPGDGTDTQYF
TGCAGTGCTAGACCCGGCGACGGGACAGATACGCAGTATTTT
>TRBV6-5|-|-|16|TRBJ1-2
CASSYSVTGANYGYTF
TGTGCCAGCAGTTACTCAGTTACTGGAGCTAACTATGGCTACACCTTC
>TRBV20-1|-|-|15|TRBJ2-1
CSASSAHTKYNEQFF
TGCAGTGCTAGTAGTGCACATACTAAATACAATGAGCAGTTCTTC
>TRBV2|few|-|12|TRBJ2-1
CASRGSGHEQFF
TGTGCCAGCAGGGGCAGCGGTCATGAGCAGTTCTTC
>TRBV5-1|few|-|15|TRBJ2-5
CASSGGTKGGETQYF
TGCGCCAGCAGCGGCGGGACGAAAGGAGGGGAGACCCAGTACTTC
>TRBV5-1|-|-|13|TRBJ2-7
CASSGIPGYEQYF
TGCGCCAGCAGCGGTATCCCCGGCTACGAGCAGTACTTC
>TRBV7-2|few|-|15|TRBJ2-5
CASSVIRGRWETQYF
TGTGCCAGCAGCGTGATCAGGGGCCGGTGGGAGACCCAGTACTTC
>TRBV10-2|many|-|16|TRBJ2-1
CASRVLGGGSYNEQFF
TGCGCCAGCAGGGTTCTCGGGGGCGGCTCCTACAATGAGCAGTTCTTC
>TRBV7-2|many|-|14|TRBJ2-7
CASSSHPLIYEQYF
TGTGCCAGCAGCTCCCACCCTCTAATCTACGAGCAGTACTTC
>TRBV12-3/TRBV12-4|-|TRBD1|15|TRBJ1-1
CASSAQGALNTEAFF
TGTGCCAGCAGTGCCCAGGGGGCCCTGAACACTGAAGCTTTCTTT
>TRBV6-1|many|TRBD1|13|TRBJ1-1
CASFFPGQSIAFF
TGTGCCAGCTTCTTCCCGGGACAGTCGATCGCTTTCTTT
>TRBV20-1|few|-|13|TRBJ2-1
CSARDIRGNEQFF
TGCAGTGCTAGAGATATAAGGGGCAATGAGCAGTTCTTC
>TRBV12-3/TRBV12-4|-|-|14|TRBJ2-1
CASTPRGPTVEQFF
TGTGCCAGCACCCCGCGGGGTCCGACGGTTGAGCAGTTCTTC
>TRBV7-2|few|-|15|TRBJ2-1
CASSLDQGVYNEQFF
TGTGCCAGCAGCCTCGACCAAGGTGTTTACAATGAGCAGTTCTTC
>TRBV14|few|TRBD2|16|TRBJ2-2
CASSLRGRAVEGELFF
TGTGCCAGCAGCCTCCGCGGGAGGGCGGTTGAAGGGGAGCTGTTTTTT
>TRBV7-9|few|TRBD2|16|TRBJ2-1
CASSPPGLAGVGEQFF
TGTGCCAGCAGCCCCCCGGGACTAGCGGGAGTTGGTGAGCAGTTCTTC
>TRBV20-1|-|TRBD1|13|TRBJ1-5
CSAAGGENQPQHF
TGCAGTGCCGCAGGGGGCGAGAATCAGCCCCAGCATTTT
>TRBV7-2|many|TRBD1|15|TRBJ2-3
CASSFWGQVTDTQYF
TGTGCCAGCAGCTTCTGGGGACAGGTCACAGATACGCAGTATTTT
>TRBV20-1|many|-|10|TRBJ2-1
CSALRDEQFF
TGCAGTGCCCTGCGCGATGAGCAGTTCTTC
>TRBV10-3|few|-|14|TRBJ2-3
CATRVGGQTDTQYF
TGTGCCACCAGGGTGGGGGGCCAGACAGATACGCAGTATTTT
>TRBV6-1|few|TRBD1|16|TRBJ1-1
CASSEAGTGANTEAFF
TGTGCCAGCAGTGAGGCCGGGACAGGGGCAAACACTGAAGCTTTCTTT
>TRBV12-3/TRBV12-4|-|TRBD1|14|TRBJ1-6
CASSLGTGGSPLHF
TGTGCCAGCAGTTTGGGTACAGGGGGTTCACCCCTCCACTTT
>TRBV27|few|-|16|TRBJ1-5
CASSLEWQGGNQPQHF
TGTGCCAGCAGTCTAGAGTGGCAGGGAGGGAATCAGCCCCAGCATTTT
>TRBV20-1|-|TRBD1|17|TRBJ1-1
CSARGRDRGSLNTEAFF
TGCAGTGCTAGAGGCCGGGACAGGGGGAGTTTGAACACTGAAGCTTTCTTT
>TRBV10-3|many|TRBD2|14|TRBJ2-1
CAINSGPTYNEQFF
TGTGCCATCAATAGCGGGCCAACCTACAATGAGCAGTTCTTC
>TRBV7-2|-|-|14|TRBJ1-6
CASSFESYNSPLHF
TGTGCCAGCAGCTTCGAGAGTTATAATTCACCCCTCCACTTT
>TRBV15|few|-|12|TRBJ2-5
CATSGAKETQYF
TGTGCCACCAGCGGGGCCAAAGAGACCCAGTACTTC
>TRBV5-4|-|TRBD1|14|TRBJ1-6
CASSPGQGSFTLHF
TGTGCCAGCAGTCCGGGACAGGGCTCCTTCACCCTCCACTTT
>TRBV10-3|few|-|12|TRBJ2-3
CATVGSTDTQYF
TGTGCCACCGTAGGGAGCACAGATACGCAGTATTTT
>TRBV29-1|-|-|13|TRBJ1-5
CSVVAGGNQPQHF
TGCAGCGTTGTTGCCGGTGGCAATCAGCCCCAGCATTTT
>TRBV4-2|-|TRBD2|16|TRBJ2-5
CASSQAEGTTQETQYF
TGTGCCAGCAGCCAAGCAGAAGGGACTACTCAAGAGACCCAGTACTTC
>TRBV6-6|few|-|11|TRBJ1-2
CASRTLYGYTF
TGTGCCAGCAGGACGCTCTATGGCTACACCTTC
>TRBV20-1|-|-|15|TRBJ2-6
CSAETGDSGANVLTF
TGCAGTGCGGAGACAGGAGACTCTGGGGCCAACGTCCTGACTTTC
>TRBV5-4|-|-|15|TRBJ1-6
CASSLVPGATSPLHF
TGTGCCAGCAGCTTGGTACCGGGTGCGACTTCACCCCTCCACTTT
>TRBV4-2|few|-|14|TRBJ1-6
CASSQGGGDSPLHF
TGTGCCAGCAGCCAAGGTGGGGGTGATTCACCCCTCCACTTT
>TRBV4-1|many|-|15|TRBJ1-1
CASSLTPRGATEAFF
TGCGCCAGCAGCCTTACCCCGCGGGGGGCAACTGAAGCTTTCTTT
>TRBV7-2|few|-|14|TRBJ1-1
CASSRVLINTEAFF
TGTGCCAGCAGTCGCGTGCTGATCAACACTGAAGCTTTCTTT
>TRBV20-1|few|TRBD1|12|TRBJ1-1
CSANDRVLEAFF
TGCAGTGCTAACGACAGGGTACTGGAAGCTTTCTTT
>TRBV12-3/TRBV12-4|few|TRBD2|16|TRBJ2-5
CASSPSVTSGRETQYF
TGTGCCAGCAGTCCTTCTGTGACTAGCGGGAGAGAGACCCAGTACTTC
>TRBV2|few|-|15|TRBJ1-5
CASSVDLFTNQPQHF
TGTGCCAGCAGTGTTGACTTATTCACAAATCAGCCCCAGCATTTT
>TRBV20-1|-|-|14|TRBJ2-3
CSAPGLDRGDTQYF
TGCAGTGCCCCGGGACTAGACAGGGGGGATACGCAGTATTTT
>TRBV20-1|medium-sized|TRBD1|15|TRBJ2-2
CSAWTGGLLTGELFF
TGCAGTGCTTGGACAGGGGGCCTTCTCACCGGGGAGCTGTTTTTT
>TRBV6-9|many|TRBD1|14|TRBJ1-1
CASTTDRGYTEAFF
TGTGCCAGCACGACGGACAGGGGATACACTGAAGCTTTCTTT